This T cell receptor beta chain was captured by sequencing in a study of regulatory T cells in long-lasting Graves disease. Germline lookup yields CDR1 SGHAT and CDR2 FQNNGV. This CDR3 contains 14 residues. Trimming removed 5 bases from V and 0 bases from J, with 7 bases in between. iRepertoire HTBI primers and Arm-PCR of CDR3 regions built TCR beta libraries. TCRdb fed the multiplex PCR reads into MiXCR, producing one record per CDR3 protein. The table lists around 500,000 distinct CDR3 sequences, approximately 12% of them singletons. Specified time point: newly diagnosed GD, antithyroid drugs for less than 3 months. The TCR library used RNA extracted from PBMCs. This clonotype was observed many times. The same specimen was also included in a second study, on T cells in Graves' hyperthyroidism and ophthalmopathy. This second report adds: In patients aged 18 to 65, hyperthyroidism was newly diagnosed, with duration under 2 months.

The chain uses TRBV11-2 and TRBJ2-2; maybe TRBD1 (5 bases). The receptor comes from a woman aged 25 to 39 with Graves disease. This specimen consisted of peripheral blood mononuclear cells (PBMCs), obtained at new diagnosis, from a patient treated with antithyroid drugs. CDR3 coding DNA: TGTGCCAGCAGCCAACAGGCGAACACCGGGGAGCTGTTTTTT. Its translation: CASSQQANTGELFF.